This T cell receptor (beta chain) was recorded in a study of molecular identifiers for immune sequencing clone quantification. MiXCR, run by TCRdb on the PCR reads, gives a single entry per CDR3 protein. Among 460,000 or so distinct CDR3 sequences listed, about 25% were seen once. CDR1 is LNHDA and CDR2 is SQIVND in the germline V gene (reference sequence). The CDR3 runs 14 residues. The ends were cut back, 6 bases at V and 3 bases at J, with 12 bases in the middle. General observations from the study: Effector cells had over 98% of their molecules in clones above 20 RNA copies, while naive cells had under 1%.

About this clonotype itself: As yet, its antigen is unknown.

The V and J genes are TRBV19 and TRBJ2-1; possibly TRBD1 or TRBD2 for D (5 bases each). This receptor was identified in a human donor in good health. Some libraries in this study had Jurkat cell RNA spiked in. Sequencing used naive CD8+ T cells from blood, with Jurkat cell RNA spiked in. Subset given: FACS-sorted CD8+CD4-CCR7+CD45RA+ naive T cells. CDR3 loop: CASRGTTRYNEQFF. In nucleotides, the CDR3 is TGTGCCAGTAGAGGGACCACGCGCTACAATGAGCAGTTCTTC.